The 7 T cell receptor beta chains in this list originate from one sample, sequenced in a study of technical replicates of blood from several donors. Measured with immunoSEQ multiplex PCR; TCRdb has only the in-frame clones, and not every one. The sample lists tens of thousands of clones, 75% to 95% occurring once. Sequenced input: T cells isolated from PBMCs. The receptors were gathered from a human donor in good health.

CDR3 sequence: CSARHLETQYF. Written as DNA, the CDR3 is TGCAGTGCTAGACACTTAGAGACCCAGTACTTC. This chain uses TRBV20-1 with TRBJ2-5; D is undetermined. CDR1 and CDR2 from the germline V gene are DFQATT and SNEGSKA (reference sequence). The CDR3 is 11 residues long. Trimming stripped 2 bases from V and 4 bases from J, with 5 bases between.

The V and J genes are TRBV7-9 and TRBJ2-1, with 7 bases identical to TRBD1. Trimming cost V 5 bases and J 4 bases; bases outside gene matches: 8. The CDR3 consists of 15 residues. In germline, CDR1 is SEHNR, CDR2 FQNEAQ (reference sequence). CDR3: CASSNRDRRYNEQFF. CDR3 sequence (DNA): TGTGCCAGCAGCAACCGGGACAGAAGATACAATGAGCAGTTCTTC. The complete variable domain, with remaining parts taken from reference TRBV7-9 and TRBJ2-1, reads DTGVSQNPRHKITKRGQNVTFRCDPISEHNRLYWYRQTLGQGPEFLTYFQNEAQLEKSRLLSDRFSAERPKGSFSTLEIQRTEQGDSAMYLCASSNRDRRYNEQFFGPGTRLTVL.

This chain joins TRBV6-6 and TRBJ1-1, with TRBD1 matching over 7 bases. V lost 8 bases and J lost 0; bases outside the gene matches: 3. CDR1 and CDR2 from the germline V gene are MNHNY and SVGAGI (reference sequence). CDR3 length: 13 residues. The CDR3: CASQGGMNTEAFF. The CDR3 region has the DNA TGTGCCAGCCAAGGGGGCATGAACACTGAAGCTTTCTTT.

The chain combines TRBV5-1 with TRBJ2-1; the D gene is possibly TRBD1 (6 bases). CDR1 is SGHRS and CDR2 is YFSETQ in the germline V gene. CDR3 length: 15 amino acids. V was trimmed by 4 bases and J by 7 bases, leaving 18 bases between them. The CDR3 sequence is CASSMRQARSNEQFF. CDR3 nucleotide sequence: TGCGCCAGCAGCATGCGACAGGCAAGGTCGAATGAGCAGTTCTTC. Using reference TRBV5-1 and TRBJ2-1 for the parts outside the CDR3, the full variable domain is KAGVTQTPRYLIKTRGQQVTLSCSPISGHRSVSWYQQTPGQGLQFLFEYFSETQRNKGNFPGRFSGRQFSNSRSEMNVSTLELGDSALYLCASSMRQARSNEQFFGPGTRLTVL.

The chain is built from TRBV7-2 and TRBJ2-3, with D perhaps matching TRBD2 (5 bases). V lost 3 bases, J lost 0 bases, and 10 bases lay in between. This CDR3 is 15 amino acids long. The V gene's germline CDR1 is SGHTA and CDR2 FQGNSA. This CDR3 reads CASSFRRGSTDTQYF. The CDR3 region has the DNA TGTGCCAGCAGCTTCCGACGGGGAAGCACAGATACGCAGTATTTT. Variable domain in full (rest from reference TRBV7-2 and TRBJ2-3): GAGVSQSPSNKVTEKGKDVELRCDPISGHTALYWYRQSLGQGLEFLIYFQGNSAPDKSGLPSDRFSAERTGGSVSTLTIQRTQQEDSAVYLCASSFRRGSTDTQYFGPGTRLTVL.

The chain is built from TRBV7-9 and TRBJ2-7, with D perhaps matching TRBD2 (6 bases). The V gene lost 5 bases and the J gene lost 3 bases, with 14 bases spanning the gap. Germline V gene data show CDR1 as SEHNR and CDR2 as FQNEAQ (reference sequence). The CDR3 has 14 residues. CDR3 in amino acids: CASSPLMDYYEQYF. In nucleotides, the CDR3 is TGTGCCAGCAGCCCATTGATGGACTACTACGAGCAGTACTTC.

The V gene is TRBV5-4, the J gene TRBJ2-2, with D perhaps matching TRBD1 (7 bases). Germline CDR1 SGHNT, CDR2 YYREEE (reference sequence). V was trimmed by 2 bases and J by 7 bases, leaving 18 bases between them. The CDR3 length is 16 residues. The CDR3, as DNA: TGTGCCAGCAGCTTTAAAAAACAGGGGCGGGGCGGGGAGCTGTTTTTT. Its protein is CASSFKKQGRGGELFF.